Following are 24 T cell receptor beta chains from one sample sequenced in a study of PD-1 blockade in classical Hodgkin lymphoma. Time point here: cycle 4 day 1 (C4D1), after about 6 weeks of nivolumab. Each patient relapsed following autologous stem cell transplantation, and prior brentuximab vedotin exposure differed. Some clones are missing from TCRdb's copy, which holds only in-frame ones; the method was immunoSEQ multiplex PCR. The repertoire holds 50,000 to 65,000 clones, with nearly 90% as singletons. The sample was peripheral blood mononuclear cells (PBMCs), taken before the fourth cycle of nivolumab. The receptors were gathered from a human donor with classical Hodgkin lymphoma.

The chain uses TRBV20-1 and TRBJ2-5, with D unclear. Looked up from germline, CDR1 is DFQATT and CDR2 is SNEGSKA (reference sequence). The CDR3 has 11 residues. V was pared by 4 bases and J by 2 bases, with 5 bases between. The CDR3 loop is CSATNQETQYF. CDR3 nucleotides: TGCAGTGCTACCAATCAAGAGACCCAGTACTTC.

This rearrangement joins TRBV7-9 to TRBJ2-7; D possibly uses TRBD1 or TRBD2 (6 bases each). This CDR3 contains 13 residues. Germline V gene sequence: CDR1 SEHNR, CDR2 FQNEAQ (reference sequence). Trimming shortened V by 4 bases and J by 6 bases, and 13 bases separated the two germline ends. Written as DNA, the CDR3 is TGTGCCAGCAGCTCCGACGGGGGCTCCGAGCAGTACTTC. The encoded protein is CASSSDGGSEQYF.

The rearrangement uses TRBV9 and TRBJ1-2; D is unresolved. Trimming cost V 0 bases and J 7 bases, with 10 bases left between them. The CDR3 runs 13 residues. CDR1 SGDLS and CDR2 YYNGEE come from the germline V gene. This CDR3 is CASSVVQGSGYTF. CDR3 nucleotide sequence: TGTGCCAGCAGCGTAGTTCAAGGGTCTGGCTACACCTTC.

The CDR3 DNA is TGTGCCAGCAGCCCGCTACGGAAGGGGGACTATGGCTACACCTTC. This gives the protein CASSPLRKGDYGYTF. The V and J genes are TRBV11-2 and TRBJ1-2, with D possibly matching TRBD1 (6 bases). This CDR3 is built from 15 residues. Germline CDR1 reads SGHAT; CDR2 reads FQNNGV. V lost 5 bases and J lost 3, with 16 bases in between.

V gene TRBV6-1 combines with J gene TRBJ1-1; D unclear. Trimming took 7 bases from V and 4 from J, leaving 19 bases between them. This CDR3 has 15 residues. CDR1 is MNHNS and CDR2 is SASEGT in the germline V gene. The CDR3 sequence is CASNPAARSITEAFF. CDR3 coding DNA: TGTGCCAGCAACCCCGCAGCGCGTAGTATCACTGAAGCTTTCTTT.

The table lists this clone with a count of one. The chain couples TRBV5-6 to TRBJ2-7; 10 positions match TRBD1. Unmatched junction bases numbered 4, after V lost 1 base and J lost 3 bases. The germline V gene has CDR1 SGHDT and CDR2 YYEEEE. The CDR3 runs 15 residues. CDR3 sequence (DNA): TGTGCCAGCAGCTTGCTGGACAGGGGGAACTACGAGCAGTACTTC. As protein: CASSLLDRGNYEQYF.

This chain links TRBV27 with TRBJ2-1, with 7 bases lining up with TRBD1. CDR3 size: 14 residues. Germline CDR1 and CDR2: MNHEY and SMNVEV (reference sequence). Unmatched junction bases numbered 10, after V lost 8 bases and J lost 6 bases. The CDR3 loop reads CASLGGSAGNEQFF. Written as DNA, the CDR3 is TGTGCCAGCCTAGGGGGCTCAGCTGGCAATGAGCAGTTCTTC.

The genes are TRBV18 and TRBJ2-1; the match to TRBD2 covers 10 bases. CDR1 is KGHSH and CDR2 is LQKENI in the germline V gene. Trimming cost V 1 base and J 5 bases; bases outside gene matches: 2. The CDR3 consists of 15 residues. DNA for the CDR3: TGTGCCAGCTCACCACAGAGCGGGGGGGACAATGAGCAGTTCTTC. It is translated as CASSPQSGGDNEQFF.

This clone was found once. The V gene is TRBV7-9, the J gene TRBJ2-7; a possible D gene is TRBD2 (5 bases). V lost 1 base and J 7 bases, leaving 11 bases between the germline ends. This CDR3 comprises 13 residues. Germline V gives CDR1 SEHNR, CDR2 FQNEAQ (reference sequence). The CDR3 DNA sequence: TGTGCCAGCAGCTTAGACGGGAATGGGGAGCAGTACTTC. Protein sequence: CASSLDGNGEQYF.

Regarding this clone: The DNA is left out, because the CDR3 cannot be placed on it with certainty; the CDR3 is given as TCRdb lists it. V usage is TRBV6-1 and J usage is TRBJ2-3. Germline V lookup: CDR1 MNHNS, CDR2 SASEGT. The CDR3 is 16 amino acids in total, end residues counted. The CDR3 sequence is CASSELRAGRTDTQYF.

The V gene is TRBV5-1, the J gene TRBJ1-1; TRBD1 is a possible D gene (6 bases). Between the trimmed V and J ends, which lost 0 bases and 1 base, there was a span of 13 bases. CDR1 and CDR2 (germline): SGHRS, YFSETQ. The CDR3 consists of 16 residues. CDR3 coding DNA: TGCGCCAGCAGCTTGGTGGCGCCGACAGGGAACACTGAAGCTTTCTTT. It is translated as CASSLVAPTGNTEAFF.

The CDR3 DNA sequence: TGTGCCAGCGGTGTGGGGGGATACGGCTACACCTTC. Its translation: CASGVGGYGYTF. The gene calls are TRBV2 and TRBJ1-2; maybe TRBD1 (5 bases). Germline assignment: CDR1 SNHLY and CDR2 FYNNEI. Trimming pared 8 bases from V and 8 bases from J, leaving 15 bases between. This CDR3 is built from 12 residues.

This clone was recorded once. The chain links TRBV10-3 to TRBJ1-1; D possibly corresponds to TRBD1 (6 bases). Between the trimmed V and J ends, which lost 0 bases and 2 bases, there was a span of 16 bases. CDR3 length: 17 residues. Germline loops: CDR1 ENHRY, CDR2 SYGVKD. CDR3 in DNA: TGTGCCATCAGTGAGTCGGGGAAAGGACAGACCAACACTGAAGCTTTCTTT. Translation: CAISESGKGQTNTEAFF.

The rearrangement joins TRBV25-1 to TRBJ2-7, with D tentatively TRBD1 (5 bases). The CDR3 totals 14 residues. V was shortened by 3 bases and J by 6 bases, with 15 bases between the two germline ends. CDR1 and CDR2 (germline): MGHDK, SYGVNS. The CDR3 loop is CASSDLVGHTEQYF. Here the CDR3 DNA reads TGTGCCAGCAGTGATTTGGTCGGACACACCGAGCAGTACTTC.

V usage is TRBV5-1 and J usage is TRBJ2-5; 7 nucleotides agree with TRBD2. This CDR3 region has 14 residues. Germline CDR1 reads SGHRS; CDR2 reads YFSETQ. V lost 4 bases and J lost 5; bases outside the gene matches: 8. CDR3 sequence reads: CASSNGGSGETQYF. The DNA of the CDR3 is TGCGCCAGCAGCAACGGGGGGTCCGGGGAGACCCAGTACTTC. Drawing the rest from reference TRBV5-1 and TRBJ2-5, the complete variable domain is KAGVTQTPRYLIKTRGQQVTLSCSPISGHRSVSWYQQTPGQGLQFLFEYFSETQRNKGNFPGRFSGRQFSNSRSEMNVSTLELGDSALYLCASSNGGSGETQYFGPGTRLLVL.

The gene calls are TRBV2 and TRBJ2-5; D remains unclear. CDR1 and CDR2 from the germline V gene are SNHLY and FYNNEI. The CDR3 consists of 11 residues. The V and J ends lost 6 bases and 4 bases respectively, with 6 bases between them. CDR3 sequence reads: CASRERETQYF. CDR3 DNA sequence: TGTGCCAGCAGGGAAAGAGAGACCCAGTACTTC.

This clone was picked up one time. This chain joins TRBV5-1 and TRBJ1-1, with D possibly TRBD1 on 5 matching bases. Trimming shortened V by 4 bases and J by 0 bases, and 7 bases separated the two germline ends. The CDR3 spans 13 residues. The germline V gene encodes CDR1 SGHRS and CDR2 YFSETQ. The CDR3 spells CASSQGLNTEAFF. Written as DNA, the CDR3 is TGCGCCAGCAGCCAGGGCCTGAACACTGAAGCTTTCTTT.

The J gene is TRBJ2-7, the V gene TRBV7-9, with unresolved D. Germline V gene data show CDR1 as SEHNR and CDR2 as FQNEAQ (reference sequence). V gave up 4 bases and J gave up 4 bases, with 5 bases separating them. The CDR3 is made up of 11 amino acids. In DNA, the CDR3 is TGTGCCAGCAGCTCAATTTACGAGCAGTACTTC. It yields the protein CASSSIYEQYF.

The rearrangement uses TRBV7-9 and TRBJ1-5; TRBD1 aligns across 7 bases. The CDR3 contains 14 residues. The V segment lost 2 bases and the J segment 6 bases; nucleotides outside the gene matches: 4. Germline V gene data show CDR1 as SEHNR and CDR2 as FQNEAQ (reference sequence). CDR3 region: CASSLQGGGQPQHF. CDR3 in DNA: TGTGCCAGCAGCTTACAGGGGGGCGGTCAGCCCCAGCATTTT.

V usage is TRBV6-5 and J usage is TRBJ2-7; 9 bases map to TRBD1. Germline trimming cut 6 bases from V and 5 bases from J; bases unmatched to any gene: 8. This CDR3 spans 14 amino acids. Per the germline V gene, CDR1 is MNHEY and CDR2 is SVGAGI. In DNA, the CDR3 is TGTGCCAGCAGGACCGGGACAGGGTTTCACGAGCAGTACTTC. Protein: CASRTGTGFHEQYF.

This chain uses TRBV7-6 with TRBJ1-5; no definite D call. Germline CDR1 SGHVS, CDR2 FNYEAQ. The length of the CDR3 is 15 residues. V lost 7 bases and J 2 bases, leaving 15 bases between the germline ends. Here the CDR3 DNA reads TGTGCCAGCACCGAATGGAGGCGGGGCAATCAGCCCCAGCATTTT. Translated: CASTEWRRGNQPQHF.

The chain links TRBV9 to TRBJ1-1; 8 bases fit TRBD1. The CDR3 loop spans 14 amino acids. With 4 bases clipped from V and 5 bases from J, the junction kept 7 bases outside the gene matches. CDR1 and CDR2 (germline): SGDLS, YYNGEE. The CDR3 protein is CASSPLTGETEAFF. CDR3 DNA sequence: TGTGCCAGCAGCCCCTTGACAGGGGAGACTGAAGCTTTCTTT.

This clone appeared once. V usage is TRBV6-4 and J usage is TRBJ1-5, with D hard to call. Trimming removed 0 bases at V and 8 bases at J, with 8 bases between. This CDR3 has 13 residues. From germline, CDR1 is MRHNA and CDR2 SNTAGT. The CDR3 bases are TGTGCCAGCAGTGACTCTTATGGGGAGCCCCAGCATTTT. This gives the protein CASSDSYGEPQHF.

This clone was counted only a few times. This chain links TRBV11-2 with TRBJ1-3; D not certain. The germline CDR1 and CDR2 sequences are SGHAT and FQNNGV. The CDR3 consists of 15 residues. The V gene lost 2 bases and the J gene lost 0 bases, with 8 bases spanning the gap. As DNA, the CDR3 is TGTGCCAGCAGCTTACCCCGCCGCTCTGGAAACACCATATATTTT. Amino acid sequence: CASSLPRRSGNTIYF.